The 12 T cell receptor beta chains reported below all come from one sample, sequenced in a study of beta chain features in type 1 diabetes. TCRB transcripts that were expressed got sequenced, as all of the isolated RNA had been reverse transcribed. The protocol was immunoSEQ multiplex PCR, while the TCRdb copy is restricted to in-frame clones and leaves out a portion. The sample has around 500,000 clones, about 10% seen once. Sequenced sample: naive CD4+ T cells from blood. The source of these receptors is a woman between 18 and 30 years old in good health.

The chain carries TRBV28 and TRBJ2-3; the match to TRBD2 covers 10 bases. Germline CDR1 MDHEN, CDR2 SYDVKM. The V gene end was trimmed by 4 bases and the J gene end by 2 bases; junction bases not matched to a gene: 9. This CDR3 is built from 17 residues. The CDR3 loop reads CASSWGLAGDNTDTQYF. The CDR3 nucleotides read TGTGCCAGCAGTTGGGGGCTAGCGGGAGATAACACAGATACGCAGTATTTT.

The gene calls are TRBV5-4 and TRBJ2-2; D is undetermined. The V end lost 4 bases, the J end lost 0 bases, and 13 bases lay between the germline ends. Germline-derived CDR1 and CDR2 are SGHNT and YYREEE (reference sequence). CDR3 length: 16 residues. The CDR3 nucleotides read TGTGCCAGCAGCCCGCGGCCGGGCCCGAACACCGGGGAGCTGTTTTTT. Its protein is CASSPRPGPNTGELFF.

Comment on this clone: This could be a read error, since a much larger clone is one nucleotide away. The V call is TRBV29-1, the J call TRBJ2-5; D may be TRBD2 (6 bases). Between the trimmed V and J ends, which lost 7 bases and 5 bases, there was a span of 14 bases. The CDR3 extends over 12 amino acids. From germline, CDR1 is SQVTM and CDR2 ANQGSEA. The CDR3 region is CSGDGGEETQYF. In DNA, the CDR3 is TGCAGCGGTGACGGGGGTGAGGAGACCCAGTACTTC. The full variable domain, with the rest looked up from reference TRBV29-1 and TRBJ2-5, is SAVISQKPSRDICQRGTSLTIQCQVDSQVTMMFWYRQQPGQSLTLIATANQGSEATYESGFVIDKFPISRPNLTFSTLTVSNMSPEDSSIYLCSGDGGEETQYFGPGTRLLVL.

This clone was seen more than once but under ten times. The chain joins TRBV19 to TRBJ1-2, with TRBD1 matching 9 bases. The V and J ends lost 7 bases and 0 bases, in that order; junction bases with no gene match: 3. From germline, CDR1 is LNHDA and CDR2 SQIVND (reference sequence). The CDR3 loop spans 14 amino acids. As DNA, the CDR3 is TGTGCCAGTACCTGGACAGGGGCTAACTATGGCTACACCTTC. This gives the protein CASTWTGANYGYTF.

Only a few counts were recorded for this clone. V and J are TRBV10-3 and TRBJ1-2; D gene ambiguous. Trimming took 5 bases from V and 8 from J, leaving 12 bases between them. Germline V gives CDR1 ENHRY, CDR2 SYGVKD. This CDR3 comprises 12 residues. The CDR3 DNA follows: TGTGCCATCAGTCCGGGAGTCCTAGGCTACACCTTC. As protein: CAISPGVLGYTF.

V usage is TRBV20-1 and J usage is TRBJ2-5; 7 bases agree with TRBD2. The trim removed 7 bases at V and 4 bases at J, leaving 3 bases unmatched. CDR1 DFQATT and CDR2 SNEGSKA come from the germline V gene (reference sequence). This CDR3 region has 11 residues. CDR3 loop: CSGWGGETQYF. In DNA, the CDR3 is TGCAGTGGTTGGGGGGGAGAGACCCAGTACTTC.

This clone appeared once. The genes are TRBV7-9 and TRBJ2-3; either TRBD1 or TRBD2 may fit D (5 bases each). Germline values: CDR1 SEHNR, CDR2 FQNEAQ (reference sequence). The ends were cut back, 5 bases at V and 6 bases at J, with 12 bases in the middle. This CDR3 has 13 amino acids. This chain's CDR3 is CASSTGTSDTQYF. CDR3 in DNA: TGTGCCAGCAGCACTGGGACCAGTGATACGCAGTATTTT.

The chain joins TRBV2 to TRBJ2-7, with 7 bases matching TRBD2. The length of the CDR3 is 14 residues. The trim removed 7 bases at V and 0 bases at J, leaving 6 bases unmatched. CDR1 and CDR2 from the germline V gene are SNHLY and FYNNEI. The CDR3 loop reads CASNWRGSSYEQYF. The CDR3 nucleotides read TGTGCCAGCAATTGGCGGGGGAGCTCCTACGAGCAGTACTTC.

This clone was found a few times. This chain joins TRBV15 and TRBJ2-1; D is perhaps TRBD1 or TRBD2 (6 bases each). The CDR3 sequence is 17 residues long. Trimming left V 3 bases short and J 8 bases short, with 23 bases between. In germline, CDR1 is LNHNV, CDR2 YYDKDF (reference sequence). CDR3 nucleotides: TGTGCCACCAGCAGGCGATTCGGGGGCTCCTTTTTCGATGAGCAGTTCTTC. It is translated as CATSRRFGGSFFDEQFF.

The chain combines TRBV25-1 with TRBJ2-1; TRBD2 is a possible D gene (5 bases). Trimming removed 2 bases at V and 5 bases at J, with 13 bases between. This CDR3 contains 15 residues. Germline values: CDR1 MGHDK, CDR2 SYGVNS. The CDR3 here is CASSEQPGLDNEQFF. The CDR3 bases are TGTGCCAGCAGTGAACAACCGGGGTTGGACAATGAGCAGTTCTTC. The variable domain in full, with the rest retrieved from reference TRBV25-1 and TRBJ2-1, is EADIYQTPRYLVIGTGKKITLECSQTMGHDKMYWYQQDPGMELHLIHYSYGVNSTEKGDLSSESTVSRIRTEHFPLTLESARPSHTSQYLCASSEQPGLDNEQFFGPGTRLTVL.

This clone was recorded a few times. The chain recombines TRBV6-4 with TRBJ2-7; 8 bases map to TRBD2. With V trimmed by 5 bases and J by 0 bases, 15 bases remained unmatched. Looked up from germline, CDR1 is MRHNA and CDR2 is SNTAGT. The CDR3 runs to 18 residues. The CDR3 nucleotides read TGTGCCAGCAGTCGTAAAGGCGGGAGGCTTGTGGGCTCCTACGAGCAGTACTTC. Translated: CASSRKGGRLVGSYEQYF.

The rearrangement links TRBV7-9 to TRBJ1-2; D ambiguous. V shed 5 bases and J shed 9 bases, with 10 bases lying between them. The length of the CDR3 is 11 residues. Germline CDR1 and CDR2: SEHNR and FQNEAQ (reference sequence). CDR3 in amino acids: CASSAARSYTF. The DNA of the CDR3 is TGTGCCAGCAGCGCGGCAAGAAGCTACACCTTC.